The 20 T cell receptor beta chains given below trace back to one sample, sequenced in a study of T cells after yellow fever vaccination. One entry per CDR3 protein results from TCRdb running MiXCR on the 5' RACE reads. The sample has some 600,000 distinct CDR3 sequences, roughly a sixth seen once. This material consisted of PBMCs, taken less than 6 days after the first yellow fever vaccination. The receptors here all came from a man between 18 and 29 years old who received the YFV17D yellow fever vaccine.

V gene TRBV4-2 combines with J gene TRBJ1-1, with 8 bases matching TRBD1. V lost 4 bases to trimming and J lost 6 bases; unmatched junction nucleotides: 7. The CDR3 extends over 14 amino acids. CDR1 is LGHNA and CDR2 is YNFKEQ in the germline V gene. CDR3 residues: CASSRSGGKAEAFF. DNA for the CDR3: TGTGCCAGCAGCCGGTCAGGGGGCAAGGCTGAAGCTTTCTTT.

The chain carries TRBV6-5 and TRBJ2-3, with D possibly matching TRBD1 (6 bases). V was clipped by 4 bases and J by 3 bases, with 11 bases between them. Germline lookup yields CDR1 MNHEY and CDR2 SVGAGI. This CDR3 has 14 amino acids. The CDR3 DNA is TGTGCCAGCAGTTCTGAGAGGGGGACAGATACGCAGTATTTT. Translating gives CASSSERGTDTQYF.

This clonotype was detected ten times or more. In DNA form, the CDR3 reads TGCGCCAGCAGCTTGAGTCAGGGGGCCCGGGAGACCCAGTACTTC. Translated, it gives CASSLSQGARETQYF. The chain couples TRBV5-1 to TRBJ2-5; 8 positions match TRBD1. There are 15 residues in the CDR3. Germline-derived CDR1 and CDR2 are SGHRS and YFSETQ. Losses at the gene ends were 1 base for V and 5 bases for J; bases not matched to a gene: 7. Full variable domain (outside the CDR3, taken from reference TRBV5-1 and TRBJ2-5): KAGVTQTPRYLIKTRGQQVTLSCSPISGHRSVSWYQQTPGQGLQFLFEYFSETQRNKGNFPGRFSGRQFSNSRSEMNVSTLELGDSALYLCASSLSQGARETQYFGPGTRLLVL.

The V gene is TRBV5-1, the J gene TRBJ1-1; D might be TRBD1 (5 bases). The CDR3 is 16 amino acids. Trimming pared 1 base from V and 3 bases from J, leaving 16 bases between. Per the germline V gene, CDR1 is SGHRS and CDR2 is YFSETQ. CDR3 in amino acids: CASSLMGPVEDTEAFF. As DNA, the CDR3 is TGCGCCAGCAGCTTGATGGGGCCGGTGGAAGACACTGAAGCTTTCTTT. Complete variable domain (other parts from reference TRBV5-1 and TRBJ1-1): KAGVTQTPRYLIKTRGQQVTLSCSPISGHRSVSWYQQTPGQGLQFLFEYFSETQRNKGNFPGRFSGRQFSNSRSEMNVSTLELGDSALYLCASSLMGPVEDTEAFFGQGTRLTVV.

The chain has TRBV7-8 and TRBJ2-4; 7 bases are a match to TRBD1. Trimming cost V 5 bases and J 4 bases; bases outside gene matches: 11. CDR1 SGHVS and CDR2 FQNEAQ come from the germline V gene. The CDR3 is made up of 16 amino acids. The CDR3 DNA reads TGTGCCAGCAGCGTACGTGGGGGACAGAATAAAAACATTCAGTACTTC. It yields the protein CASSVRGGQNKNIQYF.

This clonotype has just a few counts. The rearrangement uses TRBV20-1 and TRBJ1-5; D is possibly TRBD1 (5 bases). Trimming shortened V by 3 bases and J by 2 bases, and 11 bases separated the two germline ends. CDR3 length: 14 residues. Germline loops: CDR1 DFQATT, CDR2 SNEGSKA (reference sequence). The CDR3 is CSARGDGRNQPQHF. CDR3 coding DNA: TGCAGTGCTAGGGGGGACGGCCGCAATCAGCCCCAGCATTTT.

This clonotype has a handful of counts. This chain uses TRBV7-3 with TRBJ2-5, with TRBD1 as a possible D gene (6 bases). The V and J ends lost 0 bases and 5 bases respectively, with 10 bases between them. Germline CDR1 is SGHTA and CDR2 is FQGTGA. CDR3 length: 14 amino acids. CDR3 DNA: TGTGCCAGCAGCTTAACCTGGGGGCGGGAGACCCAGTACTTC. It translates to CASSLTWGRETQYF.

In this sample, this clonotype turned up many times. This chain uses TRBV5-1 with TRBJ1-5, with D possibly being TRBD1 (6 bases). CDR3 size: 13 residues. V was pared by 5 bases and J by 4 bases, with 10 bases between. Looked up from germline, CDR1 is SGHRS and CDR2 is YFSETQ. The CDR3 coding sequence is TGCGCCAGCAGGGGGGGGCAGAATCAGCCCCAGCATTTT. This sequence encodes CASRGGQNQPQHF.

The V gene is TRBV20-1, the J gene TRBJ2-5; a weak D match, TRBD1 (5 bases). V lost 4 bases to trimming and J lost 4 bases, with 13 bases between them. CDR3 length: 13 amino acids. Germline CDR1 DFQATT, CDR2 SNEGSKA (reference sequence). CDR3 residues: CSAKWQGTETQYF. CDR3 sequence (DNA): TGCAGTGCTAAATGGCAGGGTACAGAGACCCAGTACTTC.

Concerning this clonotype itself: One end of the junction fails to match germline, which may point to a read error. The V and J genes are TRBV20-1 and TRBJ2-5, with 10 bases fitting TRBD2. The CDR3 contains 18 residues. CDR1 is DFQATT and CDR2 is SNEGSKA in the germline V gene (reference sequence). The CDR3 here is CCADGSGGFSTWAETQYF. For the CDR3, the DNA is TGCTGTGCTGATGGTAGCGGGGGGTTCTCAACTTGGGCGGAGACCCAGTACTTC.

This clonotype was counted many times. The chain links TRBV7-9 to TRBJ2-7; 7 bases are a match to TRBD1. CDR1 is SEHNR, CDR2 FQNEAQ, per germline (reference sequence). With 3 bases clipped from V and 0 bases from J, the junction kept 2 bases outside the gene matches. CDR3 size: 14 residues. The CDR3 DNA follows: TGTGCCAGCAGCTTCACAGGGGCCTCCTACGAGCAGTACTTC. Its protein product is CASSFTGASYEQYF. The entire variable domain, with the rest obtained from reference TRBV7-9 and TRBJ2-7, is as follows: DTGVSQNPRHKITKRGQNVTFRCDPISEHNRLYWYRQTLGQGPEFLTYFQNEAQLEKSRLLSDRFSAERPKGSFSTLEIQRTEQGDSAMYLCASSFTGASYEQYFGPGTRLTVT.

This clonotype occurred a few times. The chain recombines TRBV5-1 with TRBJ2-5; 7 bases line up with TRBD1. J lost 3 bases, V lost 0 bases, and 5 bases had no gene match. The CDR3 sequence is 15 residues long. CDR1 SGHRS and CDR2 YFSETQ come from the germline V gene. The CDR3 DNA is TGCGCCAGCAGCTTGGCTGGGACAGAAAAAGAGACCCAGTACTTC. Translated: CASSLAGTEKETQYF.

This clonotype was seen at least ten times. V gene TRBV6-1 combines with J gene TRBJ2-3; 9 nucleotides match TRBD2. Trimming at V came to 7 bases and at J to 6 bases, leaving 17 bases not matched to a gene. Germline values: CDR1 MNHNS, CDR2 SASEGT. The length of the CDR3 is 17 residues. The CDR3, as DNA: TGTGCCAGCATGAGGGTCACATTGGGACTAGCAGGGGATACGCAGTATTTT. Translation: CASMRVTLGLAGDTQYF.

This clonotype was detected only a few times. The chain links TRBV20-1 to TRBJ1-3; a possible D gene is TRBD1 (5 bases). V dropped 3 bases and J dropped 2 bases, with 11 bases sitting between them. Germline-derived CDR1 and CDR2 are DFQATT and SNEGSKA (reference sequence). CDR3 length: 14 amino acids. Here the CDR3 reads CSARRGGAGNTIYF. Written as DNA, the CDR3 is TGCAGTGCTAGGCGGGGGGGGGCTGGAAACACCATATATTTT.

The chain carries TRBV19 and TRBJ1-5; 10 positions agree with TRBD1. This CDR3 region has 15 residues. The V segment lost 5 bases and the J segment 0 bases; nucleotides outside the gene matches: 1. Germline lookup yields CDR1 LNHDA and CDR2 SQIVND (reference sequence). The CDR3 coding sequence is TGTGCCAGTAGTGGACAGGGGGGTAGCAATCAGCCCCAGCATTTT. This gives the protein CASSGQGGSNQPQHF.

The chain joins TRBV30 to TRBJ1-2; unclear D gene. Germline CDR1 is GTSNPN and CDR2 is SVGIG (reference sequence). This CDR3 region has 13 residues. Trimming removed 1 base at V and 3 bases at J, with 9 bases between. The CDR3 region has the DNA TGTGCCTGGAGTGCGGACGGCTACTATGGCTACACCTTC. It translates to CAWSADGYYGYTF.

This clonotype was counted a few times. CDR3 bases: TGTGCCAGCAGTTACCCCGCGGGCTTCTCTGGAAACACCATATATTTT. Translation gives CASSYPAGFSGNTIYF. The rearrangement uses TRBV6-5 and TRBJ1-3, with unresolved D. V lost 2 bases to trimming and J lost 0 bases, with 11 bases between them. This CDR3 region has 16 residues. Looked up from germline, CDR1 is MNHEY and CDR2 is SVGAGI.

This clonotype was seen a handful of times. The chain carries TRBV7-8 and TRBJ1-2, with 8 bases that match TRBD1. V was pared by 5 bases and J by 8 bases, with 16 bases of the junction left unmatched. This CDR3 is 16 amino acids long. Germline CDR1 and CDR2: SGHVS and FQNEAQ. CDR3 in amino acids: CASSPRGAGGIRGYTF. The CDR3 DNA reads as TGTGCCAGCAGCCCCCGGGGGGCAGGGGGCATTAGAGGCTACACCTTC.

The J gene is TRBJ2-6, the V gene TRBV4-2; D ambiguous. V lost 0 bases to trimming and J lost 1 base, with 13 bases between them. CDR1 and CDR2 (germline): LGHNA, YNFKEQ. This CDR3 is built from 18 residues. The CDR3 DNA sequence: TGTGCCAGCAGCCAAGATTTGGAGTGGAGATCTGGGGCCAACGTCCTGACTTTC. It translates to CASSQDLEWRSGANVLTF.

V and J are TRBV12-3 or TRBV12-4 and TRBJ2-1, with a tentative D call TRBD2 (5 bases). This CDR3 is 18 amino acids long. V was cut by 11 bases and J by 2 bases, with 28 bases left in between. Written as DNA, the CDR3 is TGTGCCTTCAGTTTAAAATTACGGGGTCTCAACCCCTACAATGAGCAGTTCTTC. Translating it yields CAFSLKLRGLNPYNEQFF.